This TCR beta chain was observed in a study of shared clonotypes between healthy human individuals (dated by TCRdb to 2018 to 2020). Notes on the research overall: A few men and a couple of women, aged 18 to 49 years, made up the cohort. For each donor, CD4 naive and CD4 memory were each given three plates, CD8 naive was given two plates, and CD8 memory was given one plate. To estimate repertoire size and how much clonotypes are shared between individuals, the study performed deep sequencing of blood TCR repertoires from roughly five healthy adults. To increase sequencing depth and limit assay-specific biases, different laboratories used diverse techniques to prepare libraries and sequence TCR repertoires. Each donor's leukapheresis produced roughly between roughly 0.85 and 9.5 billion PBMCs.

The donors were healthy, HIV-negative adults with no recently reported acute infections or vaccinations. All donors were Caucasian adults living in Nashville, Tennessee, USA. CD4+ T cells were enriched through magnetic negative selection, after which naive cells were positively selected on CD45RA and the remaining negative fraction served as the memory subset. Blood was obtained by leukapheresis, after which PBMCs were separated by Ficoll-Histopaque density gradient centrifugation and cryopreserved in liquid nitrogen vapor phase. Analytical flow cytometry was used to check the purity and quantity of every magnetically sorted T cell population. Genomic DNA was isolated from each sorted fraction and quantified by UV absorbance on a Nanodrop 2000c. Using the deep immunoSEQ assay, multiplex PCR amplified TCR CDR3 regions from genomic DNA. Extracted genomic DNA from each cell subset was distributed evenly across all wells of several immunoSEQ 96-well plates, and each plate was treated as a replicate. For sorted subsets, each replicate PCR was loaded with around 200 ng genomic DNA, equivalent to about 30,000 T cell genomes. The purified libraries were quantified using a Qubit 3.0 fluorometer, sized with a Bioanalyzer 2100, and then quantified again using the KAPA Library Quantification kit. Every immunoSEQ 96-well plate was sequenced on a dedicated single-read 150-cycle Illumina NextSeq 550 flow cell. Processing in the source paper ran as follows. Because the immunoSEQ output included only junctional sequences and no quality scores, the filtering could not be the same as the filtering used for full-length reads. Sequences were annotated with PyIR, a Python wrapper for IgBLAST v1.9, using IMGT germline references to assign V/J genes and CDR3. Any read was removed if the V/J assignment was weak (E-value above 1e-6), the CDR3 was missing, or the read contained stop codons, out-of-frame junctions, or ambiguous translated residues. V3J clonotypes were defined as sequences sharing the same inferred V gene, J gene, and CDR3 amino acid sequence. Percentage overlap between repertoires was computed as shared unique clonotypes divided by the size of the smaller repertoire. Repertoire richness was assessed with RTK rarefaction, the Chao1 estimator, and Recon v2.1 estimates of unobserved clonotypes. For all TCRbeta clonotypes obtained by the gDNA method from several donors, generation probabilities were computed with OLGA. TCRdb took over this immuneACCESS table, retaining in-frame rearrangements with V and J assigned. Such tables are incomplete; in checked studies, under half of the missing clones stem from an unresolved V gene, and the remainder is unexplained. V, J and clone size derive from that table, while D and trimming were established from the DNA sequence. For this sample the table gives some 2.3 million clones, of which approximately 93% were detected only once. About 0.37% of the sample goes to the ten largest clones.

The full study reports these points: The small number of donors limited the genetic and exposure-history diversity represented. Across a few donors, approximately 5% of naive CD4, roughly 3.3% of naive CD8, about 2.3% of memory CD4, and approximately 0.4% of memory CD8 clonotypes were shared. Larger estimated clonotype richness was generally found for naive subsets than for memory subsets. Rarefaction of sorted-subset datasets indicated incomplete sequencing despite the large sequencing depth. Compared with non-shared clonotypes, the clonotypes found in all four sorted-subset donors had higher generation probabilities. Based on pairwise subsampling, the degree of clonotype sharing among donors was expected to be affected by sequencing depth. Sampling was restricted to blood, and TCR repertoires in tissue are likely to differ from TCR repertoires in blood.

As concerns this clone: Its antigen is unknown. Base-call qualities are not available, and no considerably larger clone is one nucleotide away.

In the germline V gene, CDR1 corresponds to SNHLY and CDR2 to FYNNEI. The CDR3 starts with the cysteine, ends with the phenylalanine, and has 15 residues. Only the CDR3 DNA is retained, 45 bases long and in frame from the first base. Trimming accounts for 3 bases at V and 0 bases at J, while the number of junction bases matched to no gene is 5. The sample taken for sequencing was naive CD4+ T cells from PBMCs. The cell subset or site label of this sample denotes: CD45RA+ positively selected. This chain is built from TRBV2 and TRBJ2-7; 7 middle bases align to TRBD1. The TCR sequence derives from a man between 18 and 29 years old in good health. Some clones in this sample may be carry-over from other donors' samples. This receptor carries the CDR3 CASSEGTALSYEQYF. The nucleotide sequence is given as TGTGCCAGCAGTGAGGGGACAGCTCTCTCCTACGAGCAGTACTTC.